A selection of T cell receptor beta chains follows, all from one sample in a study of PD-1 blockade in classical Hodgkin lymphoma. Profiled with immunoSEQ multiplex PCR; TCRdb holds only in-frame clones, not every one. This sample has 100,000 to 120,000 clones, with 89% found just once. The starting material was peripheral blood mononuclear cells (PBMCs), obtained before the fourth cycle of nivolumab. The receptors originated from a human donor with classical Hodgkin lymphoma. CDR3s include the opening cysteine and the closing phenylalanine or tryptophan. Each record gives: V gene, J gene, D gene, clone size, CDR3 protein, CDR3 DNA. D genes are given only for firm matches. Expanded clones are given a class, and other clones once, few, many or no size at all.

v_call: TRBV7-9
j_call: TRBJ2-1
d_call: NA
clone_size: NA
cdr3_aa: CASSLAGPSYNEQFF
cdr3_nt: TGTGCCAGCAGCTTGGCGGGACCCTCGTACAATGAGCAGTTCTTC

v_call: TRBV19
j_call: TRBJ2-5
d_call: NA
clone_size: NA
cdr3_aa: CASSERLLKETQYF
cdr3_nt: TGTGCCAGTAGCGAGCGGCTCCTTAAAGAGACCCAGTACTTC

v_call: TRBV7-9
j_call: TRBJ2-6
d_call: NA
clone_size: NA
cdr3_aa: CASSLGASGANVLTF
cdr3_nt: TGTGCCAGCAGCTTAGGAGCCTCTGGGGCCAACGTCCTGACTTTC

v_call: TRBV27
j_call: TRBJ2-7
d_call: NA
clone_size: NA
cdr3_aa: CASSPLGLLGAHEQYF
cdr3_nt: TGTGCCAGCAGTCCTTTAGGATTATTGGGTGCCCACGAGCAGTACTTC

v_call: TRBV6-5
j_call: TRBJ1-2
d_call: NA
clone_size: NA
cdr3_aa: CASSQTRRRGYTF
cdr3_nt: TGTGCCAGCAGTCAGACCCGCCGTCGGGGCTACACCTTC

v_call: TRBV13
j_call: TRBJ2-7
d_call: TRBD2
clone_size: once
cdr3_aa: CASSQGISGATSEQYF
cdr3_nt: TGTGCCAGCAGCCAGGGGATTAGCGGGGCCACTAGCGAGCAGTACTTC

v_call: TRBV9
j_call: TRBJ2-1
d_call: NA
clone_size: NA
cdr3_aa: CASSVEGPWDSYNEQFF
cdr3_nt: TGTGCCAGCAGCGTAGAAGGTCCCTGGGACTCCTACAATGAGCAGTTCTTC

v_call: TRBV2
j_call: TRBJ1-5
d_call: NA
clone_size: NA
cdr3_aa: CASSGTMSNQPQHF
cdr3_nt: TGTGCCAGCAGTGGGACAATGAGCAATCAGCCCCAGCATTTT

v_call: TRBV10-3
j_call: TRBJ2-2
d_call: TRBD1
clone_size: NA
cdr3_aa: CAIREDRVGTGELFF
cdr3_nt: TGTGCCATCAGAGAAGACAGGGTCGGCACCGGGGAGCTGTTTTTT

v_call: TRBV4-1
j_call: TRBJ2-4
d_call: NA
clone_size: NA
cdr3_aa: CASSSTRTGIGIQYF
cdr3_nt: TGCGCCAGCAGCTCAACACGGACGGGGATTGGGATTCAGTACTTC

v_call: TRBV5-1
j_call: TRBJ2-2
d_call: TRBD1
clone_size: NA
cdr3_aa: CASSPDDRVAGELFF
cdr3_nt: TGCGCCAGCAGCCCGGACGACAGGGTTGCCGGGGAGCTGTTTTTT

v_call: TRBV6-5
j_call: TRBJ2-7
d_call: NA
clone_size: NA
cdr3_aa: CASSWVGDEQYF
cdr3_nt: TGTGCCAGCAGTTGGGTCGGGGACGAGCAGTACTTC

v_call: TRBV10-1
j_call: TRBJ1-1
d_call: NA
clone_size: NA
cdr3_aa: CASSERAFDTEAFF
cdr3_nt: TGCGCCAGCAGTGAGAGGGCGTTCGACACTGAAGCTTTCTTT

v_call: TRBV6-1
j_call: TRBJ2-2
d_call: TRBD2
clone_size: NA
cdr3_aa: CASSETSGRTGELFF
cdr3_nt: TGTGCCAGCAGTGAAACTAGCGGGAGGACCGGGGAGCTGTTTTTT

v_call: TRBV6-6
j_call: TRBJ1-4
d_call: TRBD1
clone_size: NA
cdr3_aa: CASSSGQANEKLFF
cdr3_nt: TGTGCCAGCAGTTCCGGACAGGCCAATGAAAAACTGTTTTTT

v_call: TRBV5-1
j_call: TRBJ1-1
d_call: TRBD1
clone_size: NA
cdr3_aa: CASSLDTGTGALRLNTEAFF
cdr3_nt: TGCGCCAGCAGCTTGGACACCGGGACAGGGGCTCTTCGTTTGAACACTGAAGCTTTCTTT

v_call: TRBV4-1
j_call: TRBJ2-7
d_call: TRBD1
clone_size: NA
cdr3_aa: CASSQGTGGSYEQYF
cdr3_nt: TGCGCCAGCAGCCAAGGGACAGGGGGCTCCTACGAGCAGTACTTC

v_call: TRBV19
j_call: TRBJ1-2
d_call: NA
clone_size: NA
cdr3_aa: CASSPRSGFNYGYTF
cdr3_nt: TGTGCCAGTAGTCCACGATCGGGGTTTAACTATGGCTACACCTTC

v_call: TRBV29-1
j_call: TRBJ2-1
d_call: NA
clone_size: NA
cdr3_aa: CSLSASSYNEQFF
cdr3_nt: TGCAGCCTTAGCGCCAGCTCCTACAATGAGCAGTTCTTC

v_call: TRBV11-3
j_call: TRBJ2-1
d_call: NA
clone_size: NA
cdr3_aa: CASSLDGLHNEQFF
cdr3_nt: TGTGCCAGCAGCTTAGACGGACTGCACAATGAGCAGTTCTTC

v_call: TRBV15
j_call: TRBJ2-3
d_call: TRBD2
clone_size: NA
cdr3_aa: CATSRDQLAGVDTQYF
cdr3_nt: TGTGCCACCAGCAGAGATCAACTAGCGGGAGTTGATACGCAGTATTTT

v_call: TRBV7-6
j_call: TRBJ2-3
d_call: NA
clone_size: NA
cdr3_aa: CASSLTDTQYF
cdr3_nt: TGTGCCAGCAGCCTTACAGATACGCAGTATTTT

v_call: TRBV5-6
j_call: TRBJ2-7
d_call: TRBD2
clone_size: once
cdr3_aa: CASSLLAGGTSSYEQYF
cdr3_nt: TGTGCCAGCAGCCTACTAGCGGGAGGAACGAGCTCCTACGAGCAGTACTTC

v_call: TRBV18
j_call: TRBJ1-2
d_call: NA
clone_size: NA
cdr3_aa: CTSSPGRIRYGYTF
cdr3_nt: TGTACCAGCTCACCAGGCAGGATCCGCTATGGCTACACCTTC

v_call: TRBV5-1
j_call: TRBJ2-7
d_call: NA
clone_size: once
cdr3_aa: CASSLGGDLDEQYF
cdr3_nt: TGCGCCAGCAGCTTGGGAGGGGACCTCGACGAGCAGTACTTC

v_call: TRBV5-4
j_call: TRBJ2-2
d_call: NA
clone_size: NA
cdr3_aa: CASSHLTTGNTGELFF
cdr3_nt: TGTGCCAGCAGCCACTTGACCACAGGGAACACCGGGGAGCTGTTTTTT

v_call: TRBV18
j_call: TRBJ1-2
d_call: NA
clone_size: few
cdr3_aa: CASSPPGGDPGYTF
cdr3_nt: TGTGCCAGCTCACCACCGGGGGGGGATCCTGGCTACACCTTC

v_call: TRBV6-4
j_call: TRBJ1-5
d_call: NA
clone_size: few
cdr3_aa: CASTLRIYQPQHF
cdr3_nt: TGTGCCAGCACTCTCAGGATATACCAGCCCCAGCATTTT

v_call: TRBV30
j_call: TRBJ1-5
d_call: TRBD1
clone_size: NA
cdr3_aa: CAWSSWTGAGNQPQHF
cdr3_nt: TGTGCCTGGAGTTCGTGGACAGGGGCAGGCAATCAGCCCCAGCATTTT

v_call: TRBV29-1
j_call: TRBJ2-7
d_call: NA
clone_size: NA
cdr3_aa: CSAWAGTYEQYF
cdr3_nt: TGCAGCGCGTGGGCAGGGACCTACGAGCAGTACTTC

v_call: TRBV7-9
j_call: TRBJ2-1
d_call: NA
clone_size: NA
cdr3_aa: CASSSTRDYNEQFF
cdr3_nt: TGTGCCAGCAGCTCTACTAGGGACTACAATGAGCAGTTCTTC

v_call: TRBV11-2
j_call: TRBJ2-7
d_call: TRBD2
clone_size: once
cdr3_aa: CASSFGLADNYEQYF
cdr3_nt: TGTGCCAGCAGCTTTGGGCTAGCGGACAACTACGAGCAGTACTTC

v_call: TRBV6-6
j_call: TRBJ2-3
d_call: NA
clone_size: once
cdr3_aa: CASVMGGPTDTQYF
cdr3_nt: TGTGCCAGCGTCATGGGCGGACCCACAGATACGCAGTATTTT

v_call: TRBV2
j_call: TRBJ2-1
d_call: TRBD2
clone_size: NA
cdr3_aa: CAIRTSGDHNEQFF
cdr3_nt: TGTGCCATACGGACTAGCGGAGATCACAATGAGCAGTTCTTC

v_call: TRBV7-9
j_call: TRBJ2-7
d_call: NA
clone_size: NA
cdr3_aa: CASSLRYEQYF
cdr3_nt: TGTGCCAGCAGCTTACGGTACGAGCAGTACTTC

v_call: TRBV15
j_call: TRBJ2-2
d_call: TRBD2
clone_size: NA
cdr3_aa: CATSRVPDMLAGRNTGELFF
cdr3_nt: TGTGCCACCAGCAGAGTGCCGGATATGCTAGCGGGAAGGAACACCGGGGAGCTGTTTTTT

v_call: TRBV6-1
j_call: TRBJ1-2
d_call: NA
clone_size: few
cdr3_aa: CASSEGENYGYTF
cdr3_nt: TGTGCCAGCAGTGAAGGGGAAAACTATGGCTACACCTTC

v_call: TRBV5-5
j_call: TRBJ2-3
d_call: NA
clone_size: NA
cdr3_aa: CASSQRQASTDTQYF
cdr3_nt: TGTGCCAGCAGCCAAAGACAGGCTAGCACAGATACGCAGTATTTT

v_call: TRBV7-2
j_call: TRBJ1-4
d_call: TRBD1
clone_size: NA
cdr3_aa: CASSLVGTEGEKLFF
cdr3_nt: TGTGCCAGCAGCTTAGTGGGGACAGAAGGAGAAAAACTGTTTTTT

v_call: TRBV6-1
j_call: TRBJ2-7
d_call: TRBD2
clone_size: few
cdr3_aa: CASSEAGGAGNYEQYF
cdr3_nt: TGTGCCAGCAGTGAAGCGGGGGGAGCGGGAAACTACGAGCAGTACTTC

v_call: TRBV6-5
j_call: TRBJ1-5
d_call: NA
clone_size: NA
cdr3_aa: CASRGGGGNQPQHF
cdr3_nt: TGTGCCAGCAGGGGGGGAGGAGGCAATCAGCCCCAGCATTTT

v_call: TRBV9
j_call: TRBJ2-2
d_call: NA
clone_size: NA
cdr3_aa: CASSSTGTLSVGELFF
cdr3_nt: TGTGCCAGCAGCTCAACTGGGACTTTAAGTGTGGGGGAGCTGTTTTTT

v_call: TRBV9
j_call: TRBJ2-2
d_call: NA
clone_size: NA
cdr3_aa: CASAVAGLSGELFF
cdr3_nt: TGTGCCAGCGCGGTGGCAGGGCTTTCAGGGGAGCTGTTTTTT

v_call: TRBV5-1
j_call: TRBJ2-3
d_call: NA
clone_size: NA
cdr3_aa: CASRSRRYTDTQYF
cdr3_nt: TGCGCCAGTCGGTCCAGGCGATACACAGATACGCAGTATTTT

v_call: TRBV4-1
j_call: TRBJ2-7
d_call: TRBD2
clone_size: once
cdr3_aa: CASSHPSASGTYEQYF
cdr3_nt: TGCGCCAGCAGCCACCCATCCGCTAGCGGCACCTACGAGCAGTACTTC

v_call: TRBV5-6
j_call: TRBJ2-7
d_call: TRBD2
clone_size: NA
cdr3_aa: CASSTMGLALYEQYF
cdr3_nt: TGTGCCAGCAGCACCATGGGACTAGCGCTCTACGAGCAGTACTTC